These T cell receptor beta chains were read from a single sample in a study of T cell responses to AZD1222 COVID-19 vaccine. Data came from immunoSEQ multiplex PCR; TCRdb stores just in-frame clones and leaves some out. The data hold 93,000 or so clones, with around 90% observed a single time. The sequencing used peripheral blood, collected on day 0 of AZD1222 vaccination. The receptors shown here come from an adult in good health. The CDR3 runs from the conserved cysteine through the conserved F or W. The D gene is left open where the match is weak. Rows give clone size only sometimes, using once, few, many, or a class for an expanded clone.

d_call,j_call,clone_size,v_call,cdr3_aa,cdr3_nt
.,TRBJ2-7,.,TRBV19,CASSISTNEQYF,TGTGCCAGTAGTATTTCTACGAACGAGCAGTACTTC
TRBD1,TRBJ1-6,medium-sized,TRBV3-1/TRBV3-2,CASSQVATGGYSPLHF,TGTGCCAGCAGCCAAGTCGCGACAGGGGGTTATTCACCCCTCCACTTT
.,TRBJ1-1,.,TRBV7-2,CASSLDWVEVTEAFF,TGTGCCAGCAGCTTAGATTGGGTCGAGGTCACTGAAGCTTTCTTT
TRBD1,TRBJ1-5,once,TRBV7-2,CASSSGQGDQPQHF,TGTGCCAGCAGTTCAGGACAGGGGGATCAGCCCCAGCATTTT
TRBD1,TRBJ2-2,.,TRBV9,CASRGPTGGHGELFF,TGTGCCAGCAGGGGTCCTACAGGGGGCCACGGGGAGCTGTTTTTT
.,TRBJ1-5,.,TRBV19,CASSPGGPAAQHF,TGTGCCAGTAGTCCGGGGGGTCCAGCGGCCCAGCATTTT
.,TRBJ2-3,.,TRBV24-1,CATSDLRRDADTQYF,TGTGCCACCAGTGATTTAAGGAGGGATGCAGATACGCAGTATTTT
.,TRBJ1-1,.,TRBV19,CASTLGGRRNTEAFF,TGTGCCAGTACCCTGGGAGGAAGGAGAAACACTGAAGCTTTCTTT
TRBD1,TRBJ2-1,.,TRBV5-5,CASRPRGPSHNEQFF,TGTGCCAGCAGGCCGAGGGGGCCCTCCCACAATGAGCAGTTCTTC
TRBD2,TRBJ2-5,.,TRBV7-2,CASSFFPSGRRETQYF,TGTGCCAGCAGCTTCTTCCCTAGCGGGAGGAGGGAGACCCAGTACTTC
.,TRBJ1-2,.,TRBV14,CASSQGLGEAHYGYTF,TGTGCCAGCAGCCAGGGCCTGGGGGAGGCCCACTATGGCTACACCTTC
.,TRBJ1-2,.,TRBV6-4,CASSEGANYGYTF,TGTGCCAGCAGTGAGGGAGCTAACTATGGCTACACCTTC
TRBD2,TRBJ2-1,.,TRBV28,CASSSQRGEQFF,TGTGCCAGCAGTTCCCAGCGGGGTGAGCAGTTCTTC
TRBD1,TRBJ1-1,.,TRBV19,CASSIVGTANTEAFF,TGTGCCAGTAGTATAGTTGGGACAGCGAACACTGAAGCTTTCTTT
.,TRBJ2-1,.,TRBV4-1,CASSSRLVSYNEQFF,TGCGCCAGCAGCTCGCGACTAGTCTCCTACAATGAGCAGTTCTTC
TRBD1,TRBJ1-1,.,TRBV7-2,CASSFPDRGYVMNTEAFF,TGTGCCAGCAGCTTCCCGGACAGGGGGTACGTGATGAACACTGAAGCTTTCTTT
.,TRBJ2-7,.,TRBV6-5,CASSYSGGSVYEQYF,TGTGCCAGCAGTTACTCAGGGGGGTCCGTTTACGAGCAGTACTTC
.,TRBJ2-3,.,TRBV28,CASSWGGARTDTQYF,TGTGCCAGCAGTTGGGGGGGCGCACGCACAGATACGCAGTATTTT
TRBD2,TRBJ2-1,.,TRBV7-2,CASSSTTSGSSYNEQFF,TGTGCCAGCAGCTCCACAACTAGCGGGAGCTCCTACAATGAGCAGTTCTTC
TRBD1,TRBJ1-2,.,TRBV3-1/TRBV3-2,CASTQGGGYTF,TGTGCCAGCACCCAGGGGGGGGGCTACACCTTC
.,TRBJ2-3,.,TRBV2,CASRYADTQYF,TGTGCAAGCCGGTATGCAGATACGCAGTATTTT
.,TRBJ1-3,.,TRBV2,CASIKDSAHSGNTIYF,TGTGCCAGCATCAAGGACAGTGCACACTCTGGAAACACCATATATTTT
TRBD1,TRBJ1-2,.,TRBV7-9,CATHGTGLTLYGYTF,TGTGCTACCCACGGGACAGGATTAACCCTCTATGGCTACACCTTC
.,TRBJ2-2,once,TRBV7-6,CASSPVERGGTGELFF,TGTGCCAGCAGCCCGGTCGAGAGGGGCGGCACCGGGGAGCTGTTTTTT
TRBD2,TRBJ2-3,.,TRBV6-5,CASSYGRAHTDTQYF,TGTGCCAGCAGTTACGGGAGGGCCCACACAGATACGCAGTATTTT
.,TRBJ2-7,.,TRBV7-2,CASSASTGAYEQYF,TGTGCCAGCAGCGCCTCGACGGGAGCCTACGAGCAGTACTTC
.,TRBJ1-5,.,TRBV7-2,CASSRGVSTGQPQHF,TGTGCCAGCAGCAGAGGGGTCTCTACAGGACAGCCCCAGCATTTT
TRBD1,TRBJ2-4,.,TRBV3-1/TRBV3-2,CASSQAVGQGAGAKNIQYF,TGTGCCAGCAGCCAAGCGGTGGGCCAGGGGGCTGGAGCCAAAAACATTCAGTACTTC
TRBD1,TRBJ2-7,.,TRBV5-4,CASSWTGDYEQYF,TGTGCCAGCAGCTGGACAGGGGATTACGAGCAGTACTTC
TRBD2,TRBJ2-5,.,TRBV7-8,CASSLGALTSGGQTQYF,TGTGCCAGCAGCTTAGGGGCCCTTACTAGCGGGGGCCAGACCCAGTACTTC
.,TRBJ1-5,.,TRBV28,CATSRDIGDQPQHF,TGTGCCACGTCCCGGGACATTGGTGATCAGCCCCAGCATTTT
.,TRBJ1-5,.,TRBV9,CASSVAGSPGSNQPQHF,TGTGCCAGCAGCGTAGCTGGGAGCCCTGGTAGCAATCAGCCCCAGCATTTT
.,TRBJ2-2,few,TRBV11-2,CASRDPGELFF,TGTGCCAGCAGAGATCCCGGGGAGCTGTTTTTT
.,TRBJ2-7,.,TRBV11-3,CASSYGPFGEQYF,TGTGCCAGCAGCTACGGACCTTTTGGCGAGCAGTACTTC
.,TRBJ1-4,.,TRBV3-1/TRBV3-2,CASSQGQRTANEKLFF,TGTGCCAGCAGCCAAGGGCAGAGGACAGCGAATGAAAAACTGTTTTTT
TRBD2,TRBJ2-7,.,TRBV27,CASTSSGGTYEQYF,TGTGCCAGCACATCTAGCGGGGGAACCTACGAGCAGTACTTC
.,TRBJ1-1,.,TRBV14,CASSRQYMNTEAFF,TGTGCCAGCAGTCGACAGTATATGAACACTGAAGCTTTCTTT
TRBD1,TRBJ1-2,once,TRBV9,CASSAPYRGSNYGYTF,TGTGCCAGCAGCGCTCCGTACAGGGGGTCTAACTATGGCTACACCTTC
TRBD1,TRBJ2-7,.,TRBV6-6,CASSFGQAVYEQYF,TGTGCCAGCAGTTTTGGACAGGCTGTCTACGAGCAGTACTTC
.,TRBJ1-1,.,TRBV6-6,CASSALNTEAFF,TGTGCCAGCTCCGCGTTGAACACTGAAGCTTTCTTT
TRBD2,TRBJ2-7,.,TRBV7-9,CASSWGGWQASYEQYF,TGTGCCAGCAGCTGGGGGGGTTGGCAGGCGTCCTACGAGCAGTACTTC
TRBD1,TRBJ2-2,.,TRBV19,CASSRLPGQGNTGELFF,TGTGCCAGTAGTCGGCTACCGGGACAGGGTAATACCGGGGAGCTGTTTTTT
TRBD1,TRBJ1-2,.,TRBV7-9,CASSSDRGDGYTF,TGTGCCAGCAGCTCCGACAGGGGTGATGGCTACACCTTC
.,TRBJ1-1,.,TRBV9,CASSDRRGGARTEAFF,TGTGCCAGCAGCGACCGTCGTGGGGGGGCGAGGACTGAAGCTTTCTTT
TRBD1,TRBJ1-2,.,TRBV13,CASSPTGGEGYTF,TGTGCCAGCAGCCCGACAGGGGGCGAGGGCTACACCTTC
.,TRBJ1-1,.,TRBV25-1,CASSELGGWNTEAFF,TGTGCCAGCAGTGAATTGGGCGGATGGAACACTGAAGCTTTCTTT
TRBD1,TRBJ1-5,.,TRBV28,CASSATGGVNQPQHF,TGTGCCAGCAGTGCCACAGGGGGCGTCAATCAGCCCCAGCATTTT
.,TRBJ1-5,.,TRBV2,CASSDWGSYQPQHF,TGTGCCAGCAGTGATTGGGGCAGCTATCAGCCCCAGCATTTT
.,TRBJ2-3,.,TRBV7-6,CASSPRTSSDTQYF,TGTGCCAGCAGCCCTCGGACGAGTTCAGATACGCAGTATTTT
.,TRBJ2-3,.,TRBV7-9,CASSPSTDTQYF,TGTGCCAGCAGCCCCAGCACAGATACGCAGTATTTT
.,TRBJ1-3,.,TRBV28,CASSLQVRQTGNTIYF,TGTGCCAGCAGTCTACAGGTGCGTCAAACTGGAAACACCATATATTTT
TRBD2,TRBJ2-1,.,TRBV7-9,CASSQLAGDYNEQFF,TGTGCCAGCAGCCAACTAGCGGGGGACTACAATGAGCAGTTCTTC
TRBD1,TRBJ1-5,few,TRBV28,CASRKDRGRSWQPQHF,TGTGCCAGCAGGAAAGACAGGGGTCGGAGCTGGCAGCCCCAGCATTTT